The 16 T cell receptor beta chains below come from one sample, sequenced in a study of blood T cell repertoires in COVID-19. Data came from immunoSEQ multiplex PCR; TCRdb stores just in-frame clones and leaves some out. The table shows just over 300,000 clones, with around 91% occurring only once. The sequenced sample was PBMCs or T cells enriched from blood (not recorded which). The receptor source for this set is a woman younger than 35 with acute COVID-19.

The chain couples TRBV6-5 to TRBJ2-2; D is perhaps TRBD2 (6 bases). Trimming removed 2 bases from V and 4 bases from J, with 14 bases in between. The CDR3 loop spans 16 amino acids. In germline, CDR1 is MNHEY, CDR2 SVGAGI. The CDR3 region has the DNA TGTGCCAGCAGTTACCGGGCGGGAAAGGGCACCGGGGAGCTGTTTTTT. Translated, it gives CASSYRAGKGTGELFF.

In this sample, this clone turned up once. The rearrangement uses TRBV7-3 and TRBJ2-4; TRBD1 might be the D (6 bases). Germline V gene data show CDR1 as SGHTA and CDR2 as FQGTGA. The length of the CDR3 is 15 residues. V dropped 5 bases and J dropped 0 bases, with 11 bases sitting between them. The CDR3 DNA reads as TGTGCCAGCAGCGACCTCAGGGGAGCCAAAAACATTCAGTACTTC. It translates to CASSDLRGAKNIQYF.

J is TRBJ1-2 and V is TRBV25-1; D is ambiguous. Trimming pared 5 bases from V and 6 bases from J, leaving 10 bases between. This CDR3 comprises 12 residues. CDR1 MGHDK and CDR2 SYGVNS come from the germline V gene. The CDR3 spells CASSLSGHGYTF. The CDR3 region has the DNA TGTGCCAGCAGTTTGTCAGGCCATGGCTACACCTTC.

This clone appeared once. Here the CDR3 reads CASSLEGQGVGNQPQHF. In nucleotides, the CDR3 is TGTGCCAGCAGCTTAGAGGGACAGGGGGTTGGCAATCAGCCCCAGCATTTT. The chain is built from TRBV7-9 and TRBJ1-5, with TRBD1 matching 11 bases. The CDR3 is 17 residues long. V shed 1 base and J 2 bases; nucleotides not matched to a gene: 4. Germline V CDR1 and CDR2: SEHNR, FQNEAQ (reference sequence).

This chain joins TRBV4-1 and TRBJ1-1, with D possibly TRBD1 on 5 matching bases. CDR1 is MGHRA and CDR2 is YSYEKL in the germline V gene. Trimming pared 0 bases from V and 9 bases from J, leaving 14 bases between. CDR3 length equals 14 residues. The CDR3 protein is CASSQDSKGTKAFF. CDR3 DNA: TGCGCCAGCAGCCAAGACTCAAAGGGGACTAAAGCTTTCTTT.

This clone has just one count. The rearrangement joins TRBV19 to TRBJ1-1; D remains ambiguous. Germline loops: CDR1 LNHDA, CDR2 SQIVND (reference sequence). The V gene lost 7 bases and the J gene lost 1 base, with 10 bases spanning the gap. The CDR3 covers 13 residues. In nucleotides, the CDR3 is TGTGCCAGTACATTCCGGAGGAACACTGAAGCTTTCTTT. It codes for CASTFRRNTEAFF.

The chain links TRBV4-1 to TRBJ2-1, with 7 bases that match TRBD1. Looked up from germline, CDR1 is MGHRA and CDR2 is YSYEKL. CDR3 length equals 12 residues. Trimming at V came to 4 bases and at J to 7 bases, leaving 1 base not matched to a gene. This CDR3 is CASSLGQNEQFF. The CDR3 bases are TGCGCCAGCAGCCTGGGACAGAATGAGCAGTTCTTC.

The rearrangement links TRBV28 to TRBJ2-5; possibly TRBD1 for D (5 bases). V was clipped by 6 bases and J by 3 bases, with 8 bases between them. Looked up from germline, CDR1 is MDHEN and CDR2 is SYDVKM. The CDR3 spans 12 residues. The CDR3 here is CASSTTEETQYF. DNA for the CDR3: TGTGCCAGCAGCACGACAGAAGAGACCCAGTACTTC.

The rearrangement joins TRBV3-1 (or the pseudogene TRBV3-2) to TRBJ2-5; 9 nucleotides agree with TRBD2. The CDR3 sequence is 15 residues long. The germline V gene encodes CDR1 LGHDT and CDR2 YNNKEL (reference sequence). V lost 8 bases, J lost 3 bases, and 10 bases stayed unmatched. CDR3: CASCRGPSGKETQYF. The CDR3 nucleotides read TGTGCCAGCTGCCGGGGGCCTAGCGGGAAAGAGACCCAGTACTTC.

This sequence joins TRBV9 and TRBJ2-3; D call uncertain. V lost 0 bases and J lost 6, with 5 bases in between. Per germline, CDR1 SGDLS and CDR2 YYNGEE. This CDR3 has 12 amino acids. The CDR3 is CASSVDSDTQYF. The CDR3, as DNA: TGTGCCAGCAGCGTAGACTCCGATACGCAGTATTTT.

This chain links TRBV5-1 with TRBJ2-3; 12 positions agree with TRBD1. The CDR3 is 17 amino acids. V trimming: 0 bases; J trimming: 5 bases; junction bases outside the gene matches: 7. Germline V gives CDR1 SGHRS, CDR2 YFSETQ. CDR3 sequence reads: CASSLDGDRGRLDTQYF. The CDR3 coding sequence is TGCGCCAGCAGCTTGGACGGGGACAGGGGGCGCCTAGATACGCAGTATTTT.

The chain employs TRBV12-3 or TRBV12-4 and TRBJ1-2; a possible D gene is TRBD1 (5 bases). There are 13 residues in the CDR3. The V end lost 5 bases, the J end lost 8 bases, and 15 bases lay between the germline ends. The chain's CDR3 is CASSLRQSRGYTF. CDR3 in DNA: TGTGCCAGCAGTCTCCGACAGTCTAGAGGCTACACCTTC.

V gene TRBV15 combines with J gene TRBJ2-1, with 13 positions matching TRBD2. The CDR3 is made up of 23 amino acids. The junction had 25 bases not matched to a gene; V was cut back by 1 base and J by 7 bases. The germline V gene encodes CDR1 LNHNV and CDR2 YYDKDF (reference sequence). CDR3: CATSRAGTSGVKLGALHRNEQFF. The CDR3 DNA follows: TGTGCCACCAGCAGAGCCGGGACTAGCGGGGTCAAGCTTGGTGCCCTCCATCGGAATGAGCAGTTCTTC.

The J gene is TRBJ2-6, the V gene TRBV27, with D perhaps matching TRBD2 (5 bases). Germline CDR1 and CDR2: MNHEY and SMNVEV (reference sequence). The V end was cut by 5 bases, the J end by 0 bases, with 11 bases between. This CDR3 comprises 16 residues. CDR3 sequence (DNA): TGTGCCAGCAGTCGAGGGCCACTCTCTGGGGCCAACGTCCTGACTTTC. Encoded protein: CASSRGPLSGANVLTF.

The gene calls are TRBV3-1 (or the pseudogene TRBV3-2) and TRBJ2-1, with 14 bases identical to TRBD2. The germline gives CDR1 LGHDT, CDR2 YNNKEL (reference sequence). V lost 5 bases, J lost 8 bases, and 11 bases stayed unmatched. This CDR3 is built from 17 residues. The CDR3 here is CASSNQGLAGVIYEQFF. The CDR3 region has the DNA TGTGCCAGCAGCAATCAGGGACTAGCGGGAGTAATATATGAGCAGTTCTTC.

The chain uses TRBV29-1 and TRBJ1-5; TRBD1 agrees at 7 bases. The CDR3 is made up of 14 amino acids. Germline CDR1 SQVTM, CDR2 ANQGSEA. The V and J ends lost 4 bases and 5 bases, in that order; junction bases with no gene match: 8. As DNA, the CDR3 is TGCAGCGTTGGTAGAGGGGGCGTCGATCAGCCCCAGCATTTT. The encoded protein is CSVGRGGVDQPQHF.